The present TCR beta chain was sequenced within a study of blood T cell repertoires in COVID-19. TCRdb's table, derived via immunoSEQ multiplex PCR, lists solely in-frame clones and lacks some. Of some 140,000 clones in the sample, roughly nine tenths were seen once. Between the trimmed V and J ends, which lost 4 bases and 0 bases, there was a span of 12 bases. From germline, CDR1 is MDHEN and CDR2 SYDVKM. The CDR3 spans 15 residues. The gene calls are TRBV28 and TRBJ2-5; D is possibly TRBD2 (5 bases). The sequence was obtained from a man aged 45-65 years with acute or convalescent COVID-19. Sequenced material: peripheral blood. The chain's CDR3 is CASSSDSLYQETQYF. CDR3 sequence (DNA): TGTGCCAGCAGTTCGGACTCCCTGTACCAAGAGACCCAGTACTTC.